The sequence of this T cell receptor beta chain was determined in a study of T cell responses to AZD1222 COVID-19 vaccine. Study-level findings and limits: Clonal diversity was possibly underestimated, and white British individuals and females predominated among donors. The span of vaccine-associated CD4 TCRs extended across spike, with dominance at 160-218 and 743-854. All repertoire sampling was performed exclusively after the peak T cell response.

The table came from immunoSEQ multiplex PCR; TCRdb's copy has only in-frame clones and leaves some out. The table shows approximately 110,000 clones, with 88% occurring only once. Comments on this clone: The antigen is unknown.

The CDR3 has 13 amino acids. Germline V gene data show CDR1 as SGHTA and CDR2 as FQGNSA. The V and J ends lost 5 bases and 8 bases respectively, with 12 bases between them. V usage is TRBV7-2 and J usage is TRBJ1-4, with a possible D match to TRBD1 (5 bases). This clonotype originated in an adult who received the AZD1222 COVID-19 vaccine. Specimen: peripheral blood, collected 28 days after the second AZD1222 dose. The CDR3 DNA reads TGTGCCAGCAGCCCCAGGGTTAGAGAAAAACTGTTTTTT. Translation gives CASSPRVREKLFF.